The 17 T cell receptor beta chains below all came from one sample that was sequenced in a study of T cells in Graves' hyperthyroidism and ophthalmopathy. Amplification of TCR beta CDR3 regions was performed using RNA transcripts as template. Initially, a first-round RT-PCR of the TCR CDR3 employed the HTBI primer set. TCRdb re-called the multiplex PCR reads through MiXCR, storing one row per CDR3 protein. The sample shows hundreds of thousands of distinct CDR3 sequences, less than 15% of them seen only once. The sample comprised blood. The source is a young woman with Graves' hyperthyroidism.

This clonotype was seen a few times. The CDR3 DNA sequence: TGTGCCAGCAGTTACGTGAATTTGGGACAGGGGCAAATCGGCACAGATACGCAGTATTTT. It codes for CASSYVNLGQGQIGTDTQYF. The rearrangement links TRBV6-6 to TRBJ2-3, with 10 bases lining up with TRBD1. Trimming removed 2 bases from V and 1 base from J; junction bases left unmatched: 15. In germline, CDR1 is MNHNY, CDR2 SVGAGI (reference sequence). This CDR3 region has 20 residues.

In this sample, this clonotype turned up many times. The chain uses TRBV28 and TRBJ2-7; 7 bases align to TRBD1. V lost 6 bases, J lost 0 bases, and 8 bases stayed unmatched. The CDR3 covers 15 residues. Per germline, CDR1 MDHEN and CDR2 SYDVKM. For the CDR3, the DNA is TGTGCCAGCAGACTCACAGGGGCCAGCTCCTACGAGCAGTACTTC. Translating gives CASRLTGASSYEQYF.

This clonotype has at least ten counts. CDR3 in amino acids: CASSSAGNNEQFF. The CDR3, as DNA: TGTGCCAGCAGCTCGGCTGGGAACAATGAGCAGTTCTTC. V usage is TRBV7-9 and J usage is TRBJ2-1; no firm D call. The V and J ends lost 4 bases and 5 bases respectively, with 9 bases between them. This CDR3 spans 13 amino acids. The germline CDR1 and CDR2 sequences are SEHNR and FQNEAQ (reference sequence).

This sequence joins TRBV3-1 and TRBJ2-1; no clear D. The ends were cut back, 0 bases at V and 0 bases at J, with 6 bases in the middle. The CDR3 is made up of 15 amino acids. Per germline, CDR1 LGHDT and CDR2 YNNKEL (reference sequence). The CDR3 DNA is TGTGCCAGCAGCCAAGATTATAGCTCCTACAATGAGCAGTTCTTC. This codes for CASSQDYSSYNEQFF.

This chain uses TRBV6-2 or TRBV6-3 with TRBJ2-1; a possible D gene is TRBD1 (6 bases). Germline V gene sequence: CDR1 MNHEY, CDR2 SVGEGT. This CDR3 contains 14 residues. V was trimmed by 6 bases and J by 2 bases, leaving 11 bases between them. As DNA, the CDR3 is TGTGCCAGCAGCTGGGGACAAACCTACAATGAGCAGTTCTTC. This codes for CASSWGQTYNEQFF.

This clonotype was seen ten or more times. This rearrangement joins TRBV28 to TRBJ1-2, with TRBD1 matching over 9 bases. Germline lookup yields CDR1 MDHEN and CDR2 SYDVKM. Germline trimming cut 5 bases from V and 7 bases from J; bases unmatched to any gene: 8. This CDR3 has 14 amino acids. In DNA, the CDR3 is TGTGCCAGCAGTACCAACAGGGGGCCCGGTGGCTACACCTTC. Amino acid sequence: CASSTNRGPGGYTF.

The chain joins TRBV7-9 to TRBJ2-6, with 7 positions matching TRBD2. Germline CDR1 and CDR2: SEHNR and FQNEAQ (reference sequence). This CDR3 comprises 17 residues. Trimming took 6 bases from V and 0 from J; bases not matched to a gene: 8. In DNA form, the CDR3 reads TGTGCCAGCAGGTGGGTGGGGGGGGACTCTGGGGCCAACGTCCTGACTTTC. It specifies CASRWVGGDSGANVLTF.

This clonotype appeared a few times. The chain's CDR3 is CASSPTWGGDTF. The CDR3 bases are TGTGCCAGCAGCCCTACGTGGGGGGGGGACACCTTC. This chain joins TRBV28 and TRBJ1-2; weak D call: TRBD1 (5 bases). Trimming removed 6 bases at V and 12 bases at J, with 17 bases between. The germline gives CDR1 MDHEN, CDR2 SYDVKM. The CDR3 consists of 12 residues.

This clonotype was counted at least ten times. The genes are TRBV6-5 and TRBJ2-7, with D tentatively TRBD2 (5 bases). Germline V gene lookup returns CDR1 MNHEY and CDR2 SVGAGI. V dropped 2 bases and J dropped 3 bases, with 14 bases sitting between them. This CDR3 has 15 residues. This chain's CDR3 is CASSYDPRGDYEQYF. CDR3 nucleotides: TGTGCCAGCAGTTACGACCCACGGGGAGACTACGAGCAGTACTTC.

This clonotype was recorded many times. This chain links TRBV7-2 with TRBJ1-3, with 9 bases that match TRBD1. V shed 2 bases, J shed 0 bases, and the junction held 8 bases outside the gene matches. This CDR3 is built from 18 residues. Germline V CDR1 and CDR2: SGHTA, FQGNSA. In DNA form, the CDR3 reads TGTGCCAGCAGCTTAAAGGGGACAGGGCCCAACTCTGGAAACACCATATATTTT. Encoded protein: CASSLKGTGPNSGNTIYF.

V and J are TRBV9 and TRBJ2-1; 11 bases fit TRBD2. V shed 3 bases, J shed 6 bases, and the junction held 11 bases outside the gene matches. The CDR3 consists of 17 residues. The germline V gene has CDR1 SGDLS and CDR2 YYNGEE. In DNA form, the CDR3 reads TGTGCCAGCAGCGACAGGACTAGCGGGCGCCTGGGCAATGAGCAGTTCTTC. It is translated as CASSDRTSGRLGNEQFF.

This clonotype was observed many times. V gene TRBV18 combines with J gene TRBJ2-7, with 9 bases matching TRBD1. CDR3 length: 14 amino acids. Unmatched junction bases numbered 6, after V lost 3 bases and J lost 6 bases. Germline V gene data show CDR1 as KGHSH and CDR2 as LQKENI. The CDR3 spells CASSPGTGFFEQYF. DNA of the CDR3: TGTGCCAGCTCACCCGGGACAGGGTTCTTCGAGCAGTACTTC.

This clonotype was counted ten times or more. This chain joins TRBV12-3 or TRBV12-4 and TRBJ2-7; the D call may be TRBD1 or TRBD2 (6 bases each). This CDR3 comprises 14 residues. V gave up 6 bases and J gave up 1 base, with 13 bases separating them. CDR3 sequence: CASSQGGQSYEQYF. CDR3 in DNA: TGTGCCAGCAGCCAAGGGGGGCAGTCCTACGAGCAGTACTTC.

This clonotype was counted ten times or more. The chain couples TRBV29-1 to TRBJ1-1; D may be TRBD1 (5 bases). The CDR3 is made up of 18 amino acids. Per the germline V gene, CDR1 is SQVTM and CDR2 is ANQGSEA. Trimming took off 4 bases at V and 4 bases at J, with 28 bases between the two ends. CDR3: CSVAGGYQGRIMTTEAFF. The CDR3 DNA reads TGCAGCGTTGCGGGAGGCTATCAGGGACGTATCATGACCACTGAAGCTTTCTTT.

The genes are TRBV30 and TRBJ2-2; D remains unclear. The germline CDR1 and CDR2 sequences are GTSNPN and SVGIG (reference sequence). The CDR3 consists of 13 residues. The V gene lost 4 bases and the J gene lost 3 bases, with 9 bases spanning the gap. The CDR3 DNA is TGTGCCTGGACGGACCGATACACCGGGGAGCTGTTTTTT. Amino acids: CAWTDRYTGELFF.

This clonotype was recorded a few times. The chain carries TRBV18 and TRBJ2-7; D possibly uses TRBD1 or TRBD2 (5 bases each). The V gene lost 1 base and the J gene lost 7 bases, with 14 bases spanning the gap. The CDR3 covers 14 residues. CDR1 KGHSH and CDR2 LQKENI come from the germline V gene. CDR3 in amino acids: CASSPRDGNWEQYF. DNA for the CDR3: TGTGCCAGCTCACCACGGGACGGCAACTGGGAGCAGTACTTC. The full variable domain, with the rest looked up from reference TRBV18 and TRBJ2-7, is NAGVMQNPRHLVRRRGQEARLRCSPMKGHSHVYWYRQLPEEGLKFMVYLQKENIIDESGMPKERFSAEFPKEGPSILRIQQVVRGDSAAYFCASSPRDGNWEQYFGPGTRLTVT.

The table lists this clonotype with a few counts. This sequence joins TRBV25-1 and TRBJ2-5, with D perhaps matching TRBD1 (6 bases). V was trimmed by 7 bases and J by 1 base, leaving 10 bases between them. This CDR3 has 13 amino acids. Germline V lookup: CDR1 MGHDK, CDR2 SYGVNS. Here the CDR3 reads CASTRGGQETQYF. Here the CDR3 DNA reads TGTGCCAGCACCCGAGGGGGCCAAGAGACCCAGTACTTC.